Presented here are 3 T cell receptor beta chains from one specimen sequenced in a study of T cells after yellow fever vaccination. TCRdb reprocessed the 5' RACE reads with MiXCR, giving one entry per CDR3 protein. The sample records under 350,000 distinct CDR3 sequences, approximately 4% being singletons. The material sequenced was PBMCs, taken 5 days after the yellow fever booster vaccination. These receptors all come from a man aged 18 to 30 who received the YFV17D yellow fever vaccine.

In this sample, this clonotype turned up many times. V usage is TRBV20-1 and J usage is TRBJ2-1, with 7 positions matching TRBD2. Germline lookup yields CDR1 DFQATT and CDR2 SNEGSKA (reference sequence). V shed 1 base, J shed 3 bases, and the junction held 15 bases outside the gene matches. This CDR3 region has 18 residues. Written as DNA, the CDR3 is TGCAGTGCTAGAGTTTTTAGGCAGGGCGGGAGAGTCTACAATGAGCAGTTCTTC. The encoded protein is CSARVFRQGGRVYNEQFF.

This clonotype turned up a few times. The chain recombines TRBV19 with TRBJ1-2; tentative D call: TRBD1 (6 bases). Germline CDR1 and CDR2: LNHDA and SQIVND (reference sequence). This CDR3 has 15 residues. The V end lost 4 bases, the J end lost 4 bases, and 16 bases lay between the germline ends. This chain's CDR3 is CASSTHMLDSYGYTF. DNA for the CDR3: TGTGCCAGTAGTACCCATATGCTGGACAGCTATGGCTACACCTTC.

The J gene is TRBJ2-7, the V gene TRBV20-1; maybe TRBD2 (7 bases). Germline V gene lookup returns CDR1 DFQATT and CDR2 SNEGSKA (reference sequence). The length of the CDR3 is 16 residues. Trimming left V 2 bases short and J 5 bases short, with 22 bases between. Here the CDR3 DNA reads TGCAGTGCTAGACCCCCCCTTGGGGGGGGCAGGGACGAGCAGTACTTC. Translated: CSARPPLGGGRDEQYF.